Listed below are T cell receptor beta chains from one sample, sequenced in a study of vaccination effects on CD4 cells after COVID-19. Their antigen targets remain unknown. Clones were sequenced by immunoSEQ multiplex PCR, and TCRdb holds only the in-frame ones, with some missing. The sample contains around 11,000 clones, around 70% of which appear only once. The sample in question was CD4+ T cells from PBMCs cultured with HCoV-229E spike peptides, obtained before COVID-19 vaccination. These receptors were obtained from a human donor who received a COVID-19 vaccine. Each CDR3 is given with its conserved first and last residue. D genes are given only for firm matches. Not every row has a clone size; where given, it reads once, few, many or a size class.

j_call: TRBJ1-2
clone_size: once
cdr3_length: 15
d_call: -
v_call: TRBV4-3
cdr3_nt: TGCGCCAGCAGCCCCACCTTCGAGGCTAACTATGGCTACACCTTC
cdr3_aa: CASSPTFEANYGYTF

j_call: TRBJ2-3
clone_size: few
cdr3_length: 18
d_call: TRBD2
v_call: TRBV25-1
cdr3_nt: TGTGCCAGCAGTGAACCTAGCGGGGGGGCCTCCGGAGCAGATACGCAGTATTTT
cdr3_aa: CASSEPSGGASGADTQYF

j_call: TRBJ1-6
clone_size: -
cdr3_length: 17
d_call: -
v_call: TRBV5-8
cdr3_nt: TGTGCCAGCAGCCCGCAGCTGGGTCCACGAGGGAATTCACCCCTCCACTTT
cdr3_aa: CASSPQLGPRGNSPLHF

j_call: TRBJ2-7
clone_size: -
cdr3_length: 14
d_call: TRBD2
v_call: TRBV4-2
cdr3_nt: TGTGCCAGCAGCCAAGATCTAGCGGCCTACGAGCAGTACTTC
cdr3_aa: CASSQDLAAYEQYF

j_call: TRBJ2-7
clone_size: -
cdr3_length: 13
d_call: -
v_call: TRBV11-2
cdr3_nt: TGTGCCAGCAGCGGGGCTCCCCGCTACGAGCAGTACTTC
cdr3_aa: CASSGAPRYEQYF

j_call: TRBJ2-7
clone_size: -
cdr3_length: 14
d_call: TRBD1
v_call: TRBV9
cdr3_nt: TGTGCCAGCAGCGTAGGCCCAGGGGGCAACGAGCAGTACTTC
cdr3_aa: CASSVGPGGNEQYF

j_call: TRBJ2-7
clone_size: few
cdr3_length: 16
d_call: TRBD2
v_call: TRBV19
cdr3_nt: TGTGCCAGTAGTATAGGGCTAGCGGCCCTCTCCTACGAGCAGTACTTC
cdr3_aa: CASSIGLAALSYEQYF

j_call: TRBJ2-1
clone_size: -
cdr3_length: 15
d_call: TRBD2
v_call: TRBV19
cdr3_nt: TGTGCCAGTAGTATAGAAGGACTAGCCCGAGGTGAGCAGTTCTTC
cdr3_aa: CASSIEGLARGEQFF

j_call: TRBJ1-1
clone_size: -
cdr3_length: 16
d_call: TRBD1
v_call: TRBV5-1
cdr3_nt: TGCGCCAGCAGCCTCACCCCCCCAGGGGGCGGCACTGAAGCTTTCTTT
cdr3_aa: CASSLTPPGGGTEAFF

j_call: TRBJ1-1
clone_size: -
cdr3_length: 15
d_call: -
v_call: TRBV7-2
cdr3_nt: TGTGCCAGCAGCTTAGCCGGGGTATTGAACACTGAAGCTTTCTTT
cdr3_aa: CASSLAGVLNTEAFF

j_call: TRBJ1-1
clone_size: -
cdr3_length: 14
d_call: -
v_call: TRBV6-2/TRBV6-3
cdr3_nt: TGTGCCAGCAGTTATTGGGTTGGTAGCACTGAAGCTTTCTTT
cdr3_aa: CASSYWVGSTEAFF